The 17 T cell receptor beta chains reported below all come from one sample, sequenced in a study of vaccination and CD4 T cells after COVID-19. Treatment here: 10-day PBMC culture with coronavirus spike peptide pools or control peptides (ViraFEST assay). Oncomine TCR Beta short-read sequencing was applied to DNA from cultured CD4+ T cells. TCRdb re-called the PCR reads through MiXCR, storing one row per CDR3 protein. In the table there are approximately 14,000 distinct CDR3 sequences, 27% of which are singletons. These receptors' antigens are unknown. The sequenced sample consisted of CD4+ T cells from blood, cultured in vitro. The receptors stem from a human donor who had recovered from COVID-19.

This clonotype was observed a handful of times. V usage is TRBV7-8 and J usage is TRBJ1-1; D perhaps matches TRBD1 (6 bases). The CDR3 runs 14 residues. CDR1 is SGHVS and CDR2 is FQNEAQ in the germline V gene. V lost 1 base to trimming and J lost 6 bases, with 12 bases between them. DNA of the CDR3: TGTGCCAGCAGCTTAGACAGGGTTTACGCTGAAGCTTTCTTT. As protein: CASSLDRVYAEAFF.

The chain couples TRBV19 to TRBJ2-1; 8 bases match TRBD2. Trimming at V came to 6 bases and at J to 14 bases, leaving 9 bases not matched to a gene. The CDR3 runs 12 residues. Germline CDR1 and CDR2: LNHDA and SQIVND (reference sequence). The CDR3 protein is CASRARGGPKFF. In DNA, the CDR3 is TGTGCCAGTAGGGCTCGGGGGGGGCCGAAGTTCTTC.

This rearrangement joins TRBV6-1 to TRBJ1-6; TRBD1 aligns across 7 bases. V was clipped by 6 bases and J by 0 bases; unmatched bases: 23. Germline V CDR1 and CDR2: MNHNS, SASEGT. The CDR3 loop spans 22 amino acids. In nucleotides, the CDR3 is TGTGCCAGCAGCAGAGACAGGGCCCACGTGAGTCCTAGGAGCTCCTATAATTCACCCCTCCACTTT. Translating it yields CASSRDRAHVSPRSSYNSPLHF.

This rearrangement joins TRBV12-3 or TRBV12-4 to TRBJ1-5; D might be TRBD1 (5 bases). The CDR3 has 15 residues. Trimming removed 3 bases from V and 0 bases from J, with 9 bases in between. This CDR3 reads CASSFRGHSNQPQHF. CDR3 nucleotide sequence: TGTGCCAGCAGTTTTAGGGGTCATAGCAATCAGCCCCAGCATTTT.

The chain couples TRBV6-1 to TRBJ1-2; 8 bases fit TRBD1. The CDR3 has 16 residues. CDR1 and CDR2 (germline): MNHNS, SASEGT. V lost 6 bases to trimming and J lost 0 bases; unmatched junction nucleotides: 9. The CDR3 DNA reads TGTGCCAGCAGCCGCGTTAGGGACAGGTCTAACTATGGCTACACCTTC. Translating gives CASSRVRDRSNYGYTF.

The chain carries TRBV18 and TRBJ1-4; D unresolved. The CDR3 is 16 amino acids. Germline V gene data show CDR1 as KGHSH and CDR2 as LQKENI. The germline V and J ends were trimmed by 2 bases and 4 bases, with 14 bases remaining between them. CDR3 in DNA: TGTGCCAGCTCACCAACCACTGGGCTGGGTAATGAAAAACTGTTTTTT. Its translation is CASSPTTGLGNEKLFF.

CDR3 in amino acids: CASSQEWRTGVNSNQPQHF. The DNA for the CDR3 is TGCGCCAGCAGCCAAGAATGGCGGACAGGGGTGAATAGCAATCAGCCCCAGCATTTT. The chain joins TRBV4-1 to TRBJ1-5, with TRBD1 matching 9 bases. The germline CDR1 and CDR2 sequences are MGHRA and YSYEKL. CDR3 length: 19 residues. V lost 0 bases, J lost 0 bases, and 9 bases stayed unmatched.

This clonotype was seen just once. The chain employs TRBV6-1 and TRBJ1-2; 7 bases align to TRBD1. Trimming at V came to 6 bases and at J to 2 bases, leaving 9 bases not matched to a gene. This CDR3 region has 15 residues. Germline-derived CDR1 and CDR2 are MNHNS and SASEGT. CDR3 loop: CASRRQGGRNYGYTF. CDR3 nucleotide sequence: TGTGCCAGCAGGCGACAGGGCGGAAGAAACTATGGCTACACCTTC.

The chain is built from TRBV19 and TRBJ1-1, with D tentatively TRBD1 (6 bases). The CDR3 is made up of 11 amino acids. Germline values: CDR1 LNHDA, CDR2 SQIVND (reference sequence). V lost 1 base, J lost 11 bases, and 8 bases lay in between. The CDR3 DNA reads TGTGCCAGTAGTATAGGTGGGGGCGCTTTCTTT. As protein: CASSIGGGAFF.

The J gene is TRBJ1-4, the V gene TRBV27; D may be TRBD1 (5 bases). Per germline, CDR1 MNHEY and CDR2 SMNVEV (reference sequence). Trimming took 5 bases from V and 3 from J, leaving 13 bases between them. This CDR3 comprises 15 residues. DNA for the CDR3: TGTGCCAGCAGTAGAGGGGACTCACCTAATGAAAAACTGTTTTTT. It specifies CASSRGDSPNEKLFF.

The CDR3 coding sequence is TGCGCCAGCAGCCGGGTGCTTAGTCCCTATGGCTACACCTTC. It encodes CASSRVLSPYGYTF. The V call is TRBV4-1, the J call TRBJ1-2, with D unresolved. Germline assignment: CDR1 MGHRA and CDR2 YSYEKL. The CDR3 is 14 amino acids. Trimming pared 4 bases from V and 4 bases from J, leaving 13 bases between.

J is TRBJ1-5 and V is TRBV5-4; the match to TRBD1 covers 7 bases. Germline CDR1 SGHNT, CDR2 YYREEE (reference sequence). The CDR3 has 14 amino acids. V lost 2 bases and J lost 6; bases outside the gene matches: 5. CDR3 DNA: TGTGCCAGCAGCTTCGACAGGGATGCTCAGCCCCAGCATTTT. Residues: CASSFDRDAQPQHF. The full variable domain, with the rest looked up from reference TRBV5-4 and TRBJ1-5, is ETGVTQSPTHLIKTRGQQVTLRCSSQSGHNTVSWYQQALGQGPQFIFQYYREEENGRGNFPPRFSGLQFPNYSSELNVNALELDDSALYLCASSFDRDAQPQHFGDGTRLSIL.

This clonotype has more than one count but fewer than ten. J is TRBJ1-5 and V is TRBV12-3 or TRBV12-4, with D perhaps TRBD1 (5 bases). V shed 0 bases and J shed 5 bases, with 5 bases lying between them. This CDR3 has 13 amino acids. The CDR3 DNA follows: TGTGCCAGCAGTTTAGCGGGGGATCAGCCCCAGCATTTT. Amino acid sequence: CASSLAGDQPQHF.

This clonotype showed up just once. The gene calls are TRBV30 and TRBJ1-3; no reliable D call. The CDR3 is made up of 14 amino acids. The germline V and J ends were trimmed by 3 bases and 3 bases, with 12 bases remaining between them. CDR1 GTSNPN and CDR2 SVGIG come from the germline V gene (reference sequence). As DNA, the CDR3 is TGTGCCTGGAGAAGAGAAGGAGGTGGAAACACCATATATTTT. Translated: CAWRREGGGNTIYF.

This clonotype appeared a few times. V usage is TRBV12-5 and J usage is TRBJ1-2; TRBD1 aligns across 9 bases. The CDR3 is 14 residues long. From germline, CDR1 is LGHNT and CDR2 FRNRAP. The J segment lost 8 bases and the V segment lost 7 bases, leaving 11 bases of the junction unmatched. CDR3 in DNA: TGTGCTAGTGAATCGGGGACAGGGCGCATCGGCTACACCTTC. Translating gives CASESGTGRIGYTF.

This chain joins TRBV5-1 and TRBJ1-1, with unresolved D. The V end lost 5 bases, the J end lost 5 bases, and 13 bases lay between the germline ends. This CDR3 has 13 residues. The germline V gene encodes CDR1 SGHRS and CDR2 YFSETQ. The CDR3 DNA is TGCGCCAGCAGGTATTATCGGGGTACTGAAGCTTTCTTT. Residues: CASRYYRGTEAFF.

V gene TRBV6-5 combines with J gene TRBJ2-3, with TRBD1 matching 7 bases. CDR3 length equals 18 residues. V lost 2 bases and J lost 1; bases outside the gene matches: 12. Germline CDR1 is MNHEY and CDR2 is SVGAGI. CDR3 sequence reads: CASSYTPGTEVGTDTQYF. Written as DNA, the CDR3 is TGTGCCAGCAGTTACACGCCCGGGACAGAGGTGGGCACAGATACGCAGTATTTT.